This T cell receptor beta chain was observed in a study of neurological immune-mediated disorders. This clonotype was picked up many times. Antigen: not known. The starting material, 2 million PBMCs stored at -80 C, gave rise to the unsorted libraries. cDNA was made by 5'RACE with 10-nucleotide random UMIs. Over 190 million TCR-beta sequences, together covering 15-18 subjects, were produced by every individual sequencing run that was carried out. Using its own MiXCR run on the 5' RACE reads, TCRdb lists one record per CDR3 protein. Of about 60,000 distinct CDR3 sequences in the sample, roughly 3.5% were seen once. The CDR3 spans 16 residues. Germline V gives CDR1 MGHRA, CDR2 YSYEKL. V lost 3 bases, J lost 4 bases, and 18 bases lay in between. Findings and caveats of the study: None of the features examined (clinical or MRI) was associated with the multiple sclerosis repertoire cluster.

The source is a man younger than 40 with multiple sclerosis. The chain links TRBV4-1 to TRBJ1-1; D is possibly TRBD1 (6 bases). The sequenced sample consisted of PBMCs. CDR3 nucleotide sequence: TGCGCCAGCAGCCAGGGGGGCGGGGAGGTTCGCACTGAAGCTTTCTTT. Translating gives CASSQGGGEVRTEAFF.